Reported below is one T cell receptor beta chain. Which antigen it targets is not known. No clone much larger than this one lies a single base away; base qualities are absent. Enrolling through a virtual design, the prospective study's participants ranged in age from roughly 18 to 90 years and lived across some 23 United States geographic areas. In the prospective study, cohorts were assigned on the basis of participant-reported clinical history obtained from a screening survey and a study questionnaire. A participant counted as exposed if, within 2 weeks of entering the study, that participant had been in contact with someone who had a PCR-confirmed or clinician-diagnosed COVID-19 case. Mobile phlebotomists in the prospective study collected whole blood, serum and a nasopharyngeal or oropharyngeal swab from every participant. Additional blood draws and questionnaires over a 2-month period could optionally be provided by prospective study participants. Before DNA extraction, blood samples from the prospective study were shipped at room temperature or frozen.

The immunoSEQ Assay, a bias-controlled multiplex PCR, was used to amplify TCRbeta CDR3 regions from genomic DNA. As for how the authors treated the data: Nucleated cell counts per sample were estimated from amplification of reference gene primers within the assay. Sequence reads were collapsed and filtered to measure the absolute abundance of every unique TCRbeta CDR3 rearrangement. For each sample, productive Simpson clonality was calculated by taking the square root of Simpson's diversity index across productive rearrangements. This immuneACCESS table, as held by TCRdb, lists in-frame sequences with V and J called but not all clones. Of the missing ones, under half trace to an unresolved V gene in checked studies; the others have no known cause. Clone size and the V and J calls come from that table; the DNA yielded D and trimming. The sample records 300,000 or so clones, roughly nine tenths of which are singletons. Less than 3% of the sample is taken by the ten largest.

The germline V end is reduced by 4 bases and the J end by 5 bases; junction bases left unmatched: 9. From cysteine to phenylalanine, the CDR3 is 15 amino acids long. The kept DNA is CDR3 alone, 45 bases in frame from the first base. The germline V gene gives CDR1 as MGHRA and CDR2 as YSYEKL. This specimen comes from a study of blood T cell repertoires in COVID-19 (dated by TCRdb to about 2020). In the study overall: Collaborator samples came from the United States, Italy and Spain and covered acute and convalescent phases of COVID-19. The material from the prospective study consisted of cDNA or gDNA derived from T cells, B-cell-depleted T cells, or PBMCs. The dataset comprised deeply sampled blood TCRbeta repertoires from subjects exposed to, actively infected with, or recovered from COVID-19. The repertoires were made available in a free public database intended to serve as a resource for research on the immune response to SARS-CoV-2. The samples were drawn from two sources: the first 160 participants of the ongoing ImmuneRACE study, and over 1,000 subjects contributed by 6 global collaborators. Sample metadata almost always included a de-identified subject ID, COVID-19 status, age in years and sex. Where available, HLA class I and class II types were taken from metadata supplied by the sample provider and were not determined by assay-based typing. The research as a whole found: Clinical and demographic metadata were provided uncurated, with the amount varying by source and participant.

The sample comprised PBMCs or T cells enriched from blood (not recorded which). This receptor chain uses TRBV4-1 and TRBJ1-1; 8 central bases correspond to TRBD1. The receptor was derived from a woman between 50 and 59 years old who had been exposed to COVID-19. The nucleotide sequence reads TGCGCCAGCAGCCCAACGGACAGGGAGAGTACTGAAGCTTTCTTT. Translation gives CASSPTDRESTEAFF.